This T cell receptor (beta chain) derives from a study of beta chain features in type 1 diabetes. Regarding the study as a whole: Overrepresentation of cells with high TCR expression could result from cDNA sequencing. A potential PCR bias toward shorter templates would be equal in patient and control samples.

The authors reverse transcribed all of the isolated RNA, so sequencing captured expressed TCRB transcripts. Profiled with immunoSEQ multiplex PCR; TCRdb holds only in-frame clones, not every one. Among about 250,000 clones listed, 11% to 15% were seen once. This clone has more than one count but fewer than ten. No antigen is known for it. This CDR3 has 15 residues. V lost 6 bases and J 1 base, leaving 15 bases between the germline ends. CDR1 is SGHAT and CDR2 is FQNNGV in the germline V gene. Using CD45RO/CCR7/CD25/CD127/CD95/CD27, CD4+ naive, central memory, regulatory and stem cell-like memory cells were sorted.

The J gene is TRBJ2-5, the V gene TRBV11-2; the D gene is possibly TRBD1 (5 bases). Sequenced material: naive CD4+ T cells from blood. The TCR sequence derives from a woman in her thirties or forties in good health. CDR3 sequence (DNA): TGTGCCAGCAGTCTAGGGCGACAGATCCAAGAGACCCAGTACTTC. It encodes CASSLGRQIQETQYF. The variable domain in full, with the rest retrieved from reference TRBV11-2 and TRBJ2-5, is EAGVAQSPRYKIIEKRQSVAFWCNPISGHATLYWYQQILGQGPKLLIQFQNNGVVDDSQLPKDRFSAERLKGVDSTLKIQPAKLEDSAVYLCASSLGRQIQETQYFGPGTRLLVL.